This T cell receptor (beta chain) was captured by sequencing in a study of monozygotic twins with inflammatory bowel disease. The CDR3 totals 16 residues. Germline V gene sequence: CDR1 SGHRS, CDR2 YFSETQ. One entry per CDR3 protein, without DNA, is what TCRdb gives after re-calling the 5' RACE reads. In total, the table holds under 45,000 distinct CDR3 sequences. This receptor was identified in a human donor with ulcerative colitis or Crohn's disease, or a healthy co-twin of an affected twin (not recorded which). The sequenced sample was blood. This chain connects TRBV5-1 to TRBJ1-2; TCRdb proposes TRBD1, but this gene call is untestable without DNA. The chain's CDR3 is CASSPGTGQGNYGYTF.